The next 14 T cell receptor beta chains were all read from a single sample in a study of human T cells and chemical hapten exposure (dated by TCRdb to the early 2020s). This specimen's time point label, interpreted: pre-sensitization, week 0. What this sample's treatment or condition label stands for: therapeutic diphenylcyclopropenone sensitization with weekly scalp DPC. Receptors were amplified or captured by RACE. TCRdb names NextSeq 500 as the instrument used. Clones were called with MiXCR by TCRdb after fastp trimmed the public reads at Q25, and only in-frame beta chains were retained. Each record represents a unique CDR3 protein, reported with the most common genes and DNA among its rows. The sample yields around 110,000 distinct CDR3 sequences; 10% to 15% were counted once. Over 1.5% of the sample is taken by the ten largest. The source material was whole blood, sampled in connection with sensitization to the hapten diphenylcyclopropenone (DPC). Every receptor here comes from a woman in her fifties or sixties with alopecia areata. Some clones in this sample may be carry-over from other donors' samples.

DNA of the CDR3: TGTGCCAGCAGACAGTCCGGGACAGGGTCCGGGGAGCTGTTTTTT. Translation: CASRQSGTGSGELFF. V and J are TRBV28 and TRBJ2-2, with TRBD1 matching 9 bases. Germline assignment: CDR1 MDHEN and CDR2 SYDVKM. The trim removed 6 bases at V and 6 bases at J, leaving 8 bases unmatched. The CDR3 covers 15 residues.

At least ten counts were recorded for this clonotype. The gene calls are TRBV5-5 and TRBJ2-7; unclear D gene. Germline lookup yields CDR1 SGHKS and CDR2 YYEKEE (reference sequence). This CDR3 is 15 amino acids long. Trimming left V 5 bases short and J 2 bases short, with 17 bases between. The CDR3 is CASRPDRTVAYEQYF. In DNA, the CDR3 is TGTGCCAGCAGACCTGACCGGACGGTTGCCTACGAGCAGTACTTC.

A few counts support this clonotype. The chain uses TRBV20-1 and TRBJ2-5; D possibly corresponds to TRBD1 (6 bases). Trimming shortened V by 1 base and J by 2 bases, and 11 bases separated the two germline ends. Per the germline V gene, CDR1 is DFQATT and CDR2 is SNEGSKA (reference sequence). The CDR3 contains 14 residues. The CDR3 bases are TGCAGTGCTAGAGGGAGGACAGCACAAGAGACCCAGTACTTC. Residues: CSARGRTAQETQYF.

Here the CDR3 DNA reads TGCGCCAGCAGGTCGCCTGAGAACACTGAAGCTTTCTTT. This codes for CASRSPENTEAFF. The V gene is TRBV5-1, the J gene TRBJ1-1; D not resolved. CDR1 and CDR2 (germline): SGHRS, YFSETQ. V was cut by 5 bases and J by 1 base, with 9 bases left in between. CDR3 size: 13 residues.

The table lists this clonotype with many counts. The chain employs TRBV11-2 and TRBJ2-3, with D uncertain. Germline V gene data show CDR1 as SGHAT and CDR2 as FQNNGV. This CDR3 region has 13 residues. V lost 8 bases and J lost 3, with 12 bases in between. The CDR3 bases are TGTGCCAGCGCTGCGGAGCTGACAGATACGCAGTATTTT. Translated: CASAAELTDTQYF.

This clonotype has a handful of counts. The V and J genes are TRBV5-5 and TRBJ2-7; D is perhaps TRBD2 (6 bases). Trimming took 3 bases from V and 7 from J, leaving 29 bases between them. Germline V gene data show CDR1 as SGHKS and CDR2 as YYEKEE (reference sequence). This CDR3 comprises 18 residues. The CDR3 protein is CASSYVAGSVSSPREQYF. In DNA, the CDR3 is TGTGCCAGCAGCTATGTAGCCGGGAGTGTTAGTTCTCCTCGGGAGCAGTACTTC.

The V and J genes are TRBV20-1 and TRBJ2-3; TRBD1 aligns across 8 bases. Germline values: CDR1 DFQATT, CDR2 SNEGSKA (reference sequence). Trimming at V came to 6 bases and at J to 3 bases, leaving 8 bases not matched to a gene. CDR3 size: 14 residues. The CDR3 spells CSAWRQGTTDTQYF. For the CDR3, the DNA is TGCAGTGCCTGGCGACAGGGGACTACAGATACGCAGTATTTT.

The genes are TRBV20-1 and TRBJ1-2, with 7 nucleotides matching TRBD1. In germline, CDR1 is DFQATT, CDR2 SNEGSKA (reference sequence). V trimming: 5 bases; J trimming: 4 bases; junction bases outside the gene matches: 13. The CDR3 loop spans 15 amino acids. The CDR3 nucleotides read TGCAGTGCTCCCCAGGGACAGCGAGCCGTCTATGGCTACACCTTC. It encodes CSAPQGQRAVYGYTF.

CDR3 region: CSAFSWGHSNQPQHF. CDR3 DNA: TGCAGTGCGTTTTCTTGGGGACATAGCAATCAGCCCCAGCATTTT. V usage is TRBV20-1 and J usage is TRBJ1-5, with D perhaps TRBD1 (6 bases). The germline V gene encodes CDR1 DFQATT and CDR2 SNEGSKA (reference sequence). Trimming took 6 bases from V and 0 from J, leaving 15 bases between them. The CDR3 is 15 amino acids.

This clonotype was counted at least ten times. Here the CDR3 DNA reads TGTGCCAGCAGCCGAGTAGGGACAGGAGACACCTACGAGCAGTACTTC. Protein: CASSRVGTGDTYEQYF. This chain uses TRBV7-9 with TRBJ2-7; the match to TRBD1 covers 8 bases. The CDR3 contains 16 residues. V was pared by 5 bases and J by 2 bases, with 11 bases of the junction left unmatched. Per germline, CDR1 SEHNR and CDR2 FQNEAQ (reference sequence).

There are a few counts of this clonotype. The genes are TRBV29-1 and TRBJ2-7, with D maybe TRBD2 (6 bases). Looked up from germline, CDR1 is SQVTM and CDR2 is ANQGSEA. Trimming pared 4 bases from V and 0 bases from J, leaving 13 bases between. CDR3 length: 14 residues. The CDR3 loop reads CSVVRRERSYEQYF. As DNA, the CDR3 is TGCAGCGTTGTGAGGAGGGAGCGCTCCTACGAGCAGTACTTC.

This clonotype was found a few times. The chain is built from TRBV4-3 and TRBJ2-7; 7 nucleotides match TRBD1. V gave up 3 bases and J gave up 1 base; unmatched junction bases: 6. The length of the CDR3 is 15 residues. The germline V gene encodes CDR1 LGHNA and CDR2 YSLEER. The CDR3 reads CASSQGTALSYEQYF. As DNA, the CDR3 is TGCGCCAGCAGCCAGGGGACAGCTCTATCCTACGAGCAGTACTTC.

Ten or more counts support this clonotype. The chain combines TRBV5-1 with TRBJ1-2; no definite D call. This CDR3 comprises 13 residues. Germline loops: CDR1 SGHRS, CDR2 YFSETQ. Trimming pared 1 base from V and 4 bases from J, leaving 8 bases between. This CDR3 reads CASSLSGTYGYTF. In DNA form, the CDR3 reads TGCGCCAGCAGCTTGAGCGGAACCTATGGCTACACCTTC.

This clonotype appeared many times. The chain is built from TRBV20-1 and TRBJ1-1, with a tentative D call TRBD1 (5 bases). CDR1 and CDR2 from the germline V gene are DFQATT and SNEGSKA (reference sequence). The CDR3 totals 14 residues. Between the trimmed V and J ends, which lost 3 bases and 4 bases, there was a span of 15 bases. DNA for the CDR3: TGCAGTGCTAGTAACAGGTTCGGTAGCACTGAAGCTTTCTTT. Translating it yields CSASNRFGSTEAFF.